This T cell receptor (beta chain) came from a study of blood T cell repertoires in COVID-19. Germline CDR1 LNHDA, CDR2 SQIVND (reference sequence). V was shortened by 1 base and J by 5 bases, with 3 bases between the two germline ends. The length of the CDR3 is 12 residues. The method was immunoSEQ multiplex PCR; TCRdb's version includes in-frame clones alone and lacks a portion of them. In the table there are fewer than 300,000 clones, approximately 84% of which are singletons. The receptor was derived from a man aged 45-60 years with COVID-19, enrolled during active disease. The V call is TRBV19, the J call TRBJ2-1; D ambiguous. Sequences were obtained from peripheral blood. CDR3 sequence: CASSIVNNEQFF. The CDR3 region has the DNA TGTGCCAGTAGTATAGTAAACAATGAGCAGTTCTTC.